This T cell receptor (beta chain) was captured by sequencing in a study of OX40 agonist ivuxolimab in advanced cancers. Overall study context: Ivuxolimab, which patients received intravenously every 2 weeks, was dosed at 0.01 to 10 mg/kg.

The germline gives CDR1 SEHNR, CDR2 FQNEAQ (reference sequence). Trimming stripped 5 bases from V and 2 bases from J, with 13 bases between. The CDR3 consists of 14 residues. Any history of autoimmune disease or systemic immunosuppression disqualified patients. TCRdb's copy holds only in-frame clones and misses some; the assay was immunoSEQ multiplex PCR. The sample gives some 50,000 clones, around 86% of which show up once; 10% to 12% is in the top ten. The sequencing here drew on CD4+ or CD8+ T cells sorted from blood, taken in a trial of the OX40 agonist ivuxolimab. V and J are TRBV7-9 and TRBJ2-7; a possible D gene is TRBD2 (6 bases). The clonotype originates from an adult with an advanced solid tumor such as melanoma, head and neck, liver or kidney cancer. CDR3: CASSHPDYTYEQYF. DNA of the CDR3: TGTGCCAGCAGCCACCCGGACTACACCTACGAGCAGTACTTC.